This T cell receptor (beta chain) was profiled in a study of siplizumab effects on memory and regulatory T cells. Germline CDR1 SGHDN, CDR2 FVKESK. This CDR3 is built from 14 residues. The V gene lost 5 bases and the J gene lost 2 bases, with 13 bases spanning the gap. With regard to this clone: Antigen: not known.

TCRdb's copy holds only in-frame clones and misses some; the assay was immunoSEQ multiplex PCR. The data contain about 97,000 clones, around 90% of them singletons. Study results and caveats: Roughly 75-95% of dividing CD4+ or CD8+ clones were without an attributable naive or memory phenotype. Siplizumab caused a significant drop in alloreactive sequences traceable to unstimulated CD4+ memory cells. Unstimulated subsets accounted for the mapping of only a minor share of the clones that were alloreactive.

This receptor was obtained from a human donor in good health. V usage is TRBV14 and J usage is TRBJ2-7, with D tentatively TRBD2 (6 bases). Input material: non-Treg CD4+ T cells sorted from blood. The CDR3 DNA reads as TGTGCCAGCAGCGCGGGACTCACGCCCTACGAGCAGTACTTC. Translation gives CASSAGLTPYEQYF. Full variable domain (missing parts from reference TRBV14 and TRBJ2-7): EAGVTQFPSHSVIEKGQTVTLRCDPISGHDNLYWYRRVMGKEIKFLLHFVKESKQDESGMPNNRFLAERTGGTYSTLKVQPAELEDSGVYFCASSAGLTPYEQYFGPGTRLTVT.